The sequence of this T cell receptor beta chain was determined in a study of T cells in Graves' hyperthyroidism and ophthalmopathy. Findings of the study overall: Blood also held most thyroid clonotypes expanded beyond 0.001.

This clonotype was counted only a few times. The antigen is not known. The study defined stable Graves' hyperthyroidism as no ophthalmopathy progression within 18 months. The authors took PBMCs from 10 ml fresh peripheral blood. CDR3 length: 15 amino acids. Per germline, CDR1 LGHNT and CDR2 FRNRAP. Trimming at V came to 4 bases and at J to 5 bases, leaving 1 base not matched to a gene. The CDR3 regions of TCR beta were amplified from RNA transcripts. Primed by the HTBI set, a first-round RT-PCR was run on the TCR CDR3. One entry per CDR3 protein, called by TCRdb with MiXCR from the multiplex PCR reads. The sample shows 350,000 to 450,000 distinct CDR3 sequences, approximately 15% of them seen only once.

The TCR sequence derives from a woman aged 55 to 70 with Graves' hyperthyroidism. Sequenced material: blood. The rearrangement links TRBV12-5 to TRBJ2-2; 13 bases fit TRBD2. In DNA form, the CDR3 reads TGTGCTAGTGGTTCGGGACTAGCGGGGACCGGGGAGCTGTTTTTT. Its protein product is CASGSGLAGTGELFF.